These 5 T cell receptor beta chains came from one sample sequenced in a study of shared clonotypes between healthy human individuals. Here immunoSEQ multiplex PCR was the method, and the copy in TCRdb shows in-frame clones only, minus some. The table records under 2.5 million clones, around 93% of them present only once. Sequenced sample: naive CD4+ T cells from PBMCs. Stated subset: CD45RA+ positively selected. The receptors come from a man aged 18-30 years in good health. Some clones in this sample may be carry-over from other donors' samples.

Here the CDR3 DNA reads TGTGCCAGCGCGGCGGGCCTCGGGGATGAGCAGTTCTTC. Residues: CASAAGLGDEQFF. The J gene is TRBJ2-1, the V gene TRBV18, with D perhaps matching TRBD2 (5 bases). Germline loops: CDR1 KGHSH, CDR2 LQKENI. V shed 8 bases and J shed 8 bases, with 16 bases lying between them. This CDR3 is 13 amino acids long.

V usage is TRBV5-1 and J usage is TRBJ2-2; D may match TRBD1 or TRBD2 (5 bases each). This CDR3 spans 17 amino acids. Trimming removed 4 bases from V and 2 bases from J, with 18 bases in between. Germline-derived CDR1 and CDR2 are SGHRS and YFSETQ. The CDR3, as DNA: TGCGCCAGCAGCGAAACACGGGACCGAAAAAACACCGGGGAGCTGTTTTTT. Protein sequence: CASSETRDRKNTGELFF.

The gene calls are TRBV6-6 and TRBJ2-7; D is possibly TRBD2 (6 bases). The germline V gene has CDR1 MNHNY and CDR2 SVGAGI (reference sequence). CDR3 length equals 13 residues. Trimming cost V 6 bases and J 3 bases, with 12 bases left between them. The CDR3 DNA reads as TGTGCCAGCAGGACTAGTCTGGGCTACGAGCAGTACTTC. Protein product: CASRTSLGYEQYF.

This rearrangement joins TRBV6-6 to TRBJ2-3; TRBD2 might be the D (6 bases). This CDR3 spans 16 amino acids. Germline V lookup: CDR1 MNHNY, CDR2 SVGAGI (reference sequence). Deletions cut 2 bases from V and 1 base from J, with 13 bases between. The CDR3 region is CASSYPISGGTDTQYF. CDR3 DNA sequence: TGTGCCAGCAGTTACCCGATTAGCGGAGGCACAGATACGCAGTATTTT.

This clone has just one count. The J gene is TRBJ2-4, the V gene TRBV6-1; 7 bases line up with TRBD2. This CDR3 contains 18 residues. The V gene's germline CDR1 is MNHNS and CDR2 SASEGT. With V trimmed by 0 bases and J by 8 bases, 16 bases remained unmatched. CDR3 amino acids: CASSEALTGGGVVDIQYF. The CDR3 region has the DNA TGTGCCAGCAGTGAAGCGTTGACGGGAGGAGGTGTTGTGGACATTCAGTACTTC.